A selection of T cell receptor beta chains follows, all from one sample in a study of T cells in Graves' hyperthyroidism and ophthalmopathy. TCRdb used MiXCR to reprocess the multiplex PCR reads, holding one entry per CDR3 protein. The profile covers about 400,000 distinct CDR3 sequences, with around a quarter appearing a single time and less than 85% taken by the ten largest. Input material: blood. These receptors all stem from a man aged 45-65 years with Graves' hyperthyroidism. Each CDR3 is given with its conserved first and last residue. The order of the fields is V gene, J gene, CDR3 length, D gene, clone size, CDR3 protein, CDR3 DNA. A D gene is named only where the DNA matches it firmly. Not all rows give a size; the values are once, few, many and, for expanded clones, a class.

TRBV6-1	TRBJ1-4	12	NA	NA	CASTRLDEKLFF	TGTGCCAGTACCCGACTGGACGAAAAACTGTTTTTT
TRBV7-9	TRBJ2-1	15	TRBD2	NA	CASSLDGGSYNGQFF	TGTGCCAGCAGCTTAGACGGGGGGAGCTACAATGGGCAGTTCTTC
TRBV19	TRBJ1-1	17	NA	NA	CASSIARRGGMSTEAFF	TGTGCCAGTAGTATAGCTCGTCGGGGAGGCATGAGCACTGAAGCTTTCTTT
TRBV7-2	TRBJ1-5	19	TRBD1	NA	CASSPPNNRDREKDQPQHF	TGTGCCAGCAGCCCACCCAACAACCGAGACAGGGAAAAAGATCAGCCCCAGCATTTT
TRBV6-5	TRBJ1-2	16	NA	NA	CASSYSSGRTNSGYTF	TGTGCCAGCAGTTACTCAAGTGGAAGAACTAACTCGGGCTACACCTTC
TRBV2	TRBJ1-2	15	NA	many	CASRLDGQTASGYTF	TGTGCCAGCAGATTGGACGGACAAACGGCTTCTGGCTACACCTTC
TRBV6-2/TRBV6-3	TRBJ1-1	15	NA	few	CASRAPGRRNTEAFF	TGTGCCAGCAGGGCCCCGGGTCGCAGGAACACTGAAGCTTTCTTT
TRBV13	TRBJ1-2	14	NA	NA	CASSLKGPGYGYTF	TGTGCCAGCAGCTTAAAGGGGCCTGGTTATGGCTACACCTTC
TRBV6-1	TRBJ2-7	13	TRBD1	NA	CASKGTGFYEQYF	TGTGCCAGCAAGGGGACAGGGTTTTACGAGCAGTACTTC
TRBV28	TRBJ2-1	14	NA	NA	CASSFISYNNEQFF	TGTGCCAGCAGTTTTATCAGTTACAATAATGAGCAGTTCTTC
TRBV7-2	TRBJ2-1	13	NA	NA	CASSPSTYNEQFF	TGTGCCAGCAGCCCGTCTACCTACAATGAGCAGTTCTTC
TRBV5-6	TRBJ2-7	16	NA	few	CASSSMVTVHVGEQYF	TGTGCCAGCAGCTCGATGGTAACGGTGCATGTTGGCGAGCAGTACTTC
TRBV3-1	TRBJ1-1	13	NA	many	CASRDPKNTEAFF	TGTGCCAGCCGGGACCCCAAAAACACTGAAGCTTTCTTT
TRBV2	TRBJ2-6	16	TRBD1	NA	CASKNRGNGGANVLTF	TGTGCCAGCAAAAACAGGGGGAACGGTGGGGCCAACGTCCTGACTTTC
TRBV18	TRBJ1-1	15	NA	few	CASSPRLGGNTEAFF	TGTGCCAGCTCACCACGACTGGGGGGAAACACTGAAGCTTTCTTT
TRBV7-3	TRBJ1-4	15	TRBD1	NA	CASSTWTGTNEKLFF	TGTGCCAGCAGCACTTGGACAGGGACTAATGAAAAACTGTTTTTT
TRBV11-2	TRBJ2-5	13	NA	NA	CASSFPAGETQYF	TGTGCCAGCAGCTTTCCAGCGGGAGAGACCCAGTACTTC
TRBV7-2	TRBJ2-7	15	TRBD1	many	CASSLPGQAPYEQYF	TGTGCCAGCAGCTTACCGGGACAGGCACCCTACGAGCAGTACTTC
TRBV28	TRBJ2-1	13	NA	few	CASSSGDYNEQFF	TGTGCCAGCAGTAGCGGCGACTACAATGAGCAGTTCTTC
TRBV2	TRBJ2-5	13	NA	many	CASMNSWGETQYF	TGTGCCAGCATGAATAGCTGGGGAGAGACCCAGTACTTC
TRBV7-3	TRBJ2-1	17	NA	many	CASSKSLAISSYNEQFF	TGTGCCAGCAGCAAATCCCTAGCGATTAGCTCCTACAATGAGCAGTTCTTC
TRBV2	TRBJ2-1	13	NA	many	CASNRLEGHEQFF	TGTGCCAGCAACCGACTAGAGGGCCATGAGCAGTTCTTC
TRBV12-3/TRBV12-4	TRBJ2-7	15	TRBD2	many	CASTGGLAGSYEQYF	TGTGCCAGCACCGGGGGACTAGCGGGATCCTACGAGCAGTACTTC
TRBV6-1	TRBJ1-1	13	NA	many	CASRELLNTEAFF	TGTGCCAGCAGGGAACTTCTAAACACTGAAGCTTTCTTT
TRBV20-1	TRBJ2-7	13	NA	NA	CSARDSDTYEQYF	TGCAGTGCTAGGGACAGCGATACCTACGAGCAGTACTTC
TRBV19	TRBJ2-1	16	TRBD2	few	CASKGGKGLALSEQFF	TGTGCCAGTAAGGGTGGAAAGGGACTAGCTTTAAGTGAGCAGTTCTTC
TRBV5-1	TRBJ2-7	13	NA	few	CASRYSPGFEQYF	TGCGCCAGCAGATATTCCCCAGGTTTCGAGCAGTACTTC
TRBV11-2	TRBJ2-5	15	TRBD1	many	CASRGQGGFQETQYF	TGTGCCAGCAGAGGACAGGGAGGATTCCAAGAGACCCAGTACTTC
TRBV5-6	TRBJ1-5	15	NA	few	CASSFWGGRNQPQHF	TGTGCCAGCAGCTTCTGGGGGGGGAGGAATCAGCCCCAGCATTTT
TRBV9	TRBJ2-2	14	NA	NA	CASSVGGETGELFF	TGTGCCAGCAGCGTAGGTGGTGAGACGGGGGAGCTGTTTTTT
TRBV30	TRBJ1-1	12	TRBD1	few	CACDRDHTEAFF	TGTGCCTGCGACAGGGATCATACTGAAGCTTTCTTT
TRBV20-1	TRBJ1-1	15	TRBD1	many	CSASRQGRPNTEAFF	TGCAGTGCTAGTCGACAGGGGCGGCCGAACACTGAAGCTTTCTTT
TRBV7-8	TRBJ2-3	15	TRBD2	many	CASSLAGGRADTQYF	TGTGCCAGCAGCTTAGCGGGCGGGAGGGCAGATACGCAGTATTTT
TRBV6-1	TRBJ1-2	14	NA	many	CASSETRQSYGYTF	TGTGCCAGCAGTGAAACAAGACAGAGCTATGGCTACACCTTC
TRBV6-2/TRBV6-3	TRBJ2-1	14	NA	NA	CASSYRQGYNEQFF	TGTGCCAGCAGTTATCGTCAGGGCTACAATGAGCAGTTCTTC
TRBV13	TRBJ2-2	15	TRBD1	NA	CASQSGTGGTGELFF	TGTGCCAGCCAATCCGGGACAGGGGGCACCGGGGAGCTGTTTTTT
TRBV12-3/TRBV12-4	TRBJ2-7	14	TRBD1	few	CASSLTGDPYEQYF	TGTGCCAGCAGTTTGACAGGGGACCCCTACGAGCAGTACTTC
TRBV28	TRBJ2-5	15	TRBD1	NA	CASRSGTGVQETQYF	TGTGCCAGCAGGTCCGGGACAGGGGTTCAAGAGACCCAGTACTTC
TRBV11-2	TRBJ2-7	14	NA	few	CASSLNSKTYEQYF	TGTGCCAGCAGCTTGAACAGTAAAACCTACGAGCAGTACTTC
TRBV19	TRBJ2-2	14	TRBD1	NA	CASRGQGVAGELFF	TGTGCCAGTAGAGGGCAGGGGGTAGCCGGGGAGCTGTTTTTT
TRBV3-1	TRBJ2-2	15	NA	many	CASSQAGPNTGELFF	TGTGCCAGCAGCCAAGCGGGACCGAACACCGGGGAGCTGTTTTTT
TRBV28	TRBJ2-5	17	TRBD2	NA	CASKERTGTSGRETQYF	TGTGCCAGCAAGGAACGGACAGGGACTAGCGGGAGGGAGACCCAGTACTTC
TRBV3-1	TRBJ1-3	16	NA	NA	CASSQDPSTSGNTIYF	TGTGCCAGCAGCCAAGATCCCAGCACCTCTGGAAACACCATATATTTT
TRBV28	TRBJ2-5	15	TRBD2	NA	CASSLIGLAGETQYF	TGTGCCAGCAGTTTAATAGGGCTAGCGGGGGAGACCCAGTACTTC
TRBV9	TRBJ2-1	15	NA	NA	CASSVGREYYNEQFF	TGTGCCAGCAGCGTAGGACGGGAGTACTACAATGAGCAGTTCTTC
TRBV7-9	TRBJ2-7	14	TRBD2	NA	CASSFAGGPYEQYF	TGTGCCAGCAGCTTTGCGGGAGGTCCCTACGAGCAGTACTTC
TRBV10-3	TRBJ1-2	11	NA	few	CAISDSAGYTF	TGTGCCATCAGTGATAGCGCTGGCTACACCTTC
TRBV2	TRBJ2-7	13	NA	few	CASNADGVSEQYF	TGTGCCAGCAACGCCGATGGGGTGTCCGAGCAGTACTTC
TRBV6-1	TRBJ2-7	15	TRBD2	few	CASSLGLADPYEQYF	TGTGCCAGCAGCCTGGGACTAGCGGATCCCTACGAGCAGTACTTC
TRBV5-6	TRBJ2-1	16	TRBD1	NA	CASSWGAGGKSNEQFF	TGTGCCAGCAGCTGGGGGGCAGGGGGCAAAAGCAATGAGCAGTTCTTC